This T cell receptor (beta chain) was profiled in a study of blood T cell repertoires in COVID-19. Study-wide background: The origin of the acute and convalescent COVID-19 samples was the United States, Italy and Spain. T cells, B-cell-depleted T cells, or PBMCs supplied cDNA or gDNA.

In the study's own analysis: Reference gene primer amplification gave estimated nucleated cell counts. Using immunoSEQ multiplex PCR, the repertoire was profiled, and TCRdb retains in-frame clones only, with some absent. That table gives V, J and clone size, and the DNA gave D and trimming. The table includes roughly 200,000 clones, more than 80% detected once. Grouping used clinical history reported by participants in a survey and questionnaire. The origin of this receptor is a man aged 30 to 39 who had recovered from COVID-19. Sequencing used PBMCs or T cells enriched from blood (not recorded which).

The CDR3 DNA sequence: TGTGCCAGCAGCGACGGGGAGGGACTAGCGGGATGGGGTACGCAGTATTTT. Amino acid sequence: CASSDGEGLAGWGTQYF. The genes are TRBV9 and TRBJ2-3; 13 bases align to TRBD2. From germline, CDR1 is SGDLS and CDR2 YYNGEE. The J segment lost 8 bases and the V segment lost 3 bases, leaving 12 bases of the junction unmatched. The CDR3 extends over 17 amino acids.